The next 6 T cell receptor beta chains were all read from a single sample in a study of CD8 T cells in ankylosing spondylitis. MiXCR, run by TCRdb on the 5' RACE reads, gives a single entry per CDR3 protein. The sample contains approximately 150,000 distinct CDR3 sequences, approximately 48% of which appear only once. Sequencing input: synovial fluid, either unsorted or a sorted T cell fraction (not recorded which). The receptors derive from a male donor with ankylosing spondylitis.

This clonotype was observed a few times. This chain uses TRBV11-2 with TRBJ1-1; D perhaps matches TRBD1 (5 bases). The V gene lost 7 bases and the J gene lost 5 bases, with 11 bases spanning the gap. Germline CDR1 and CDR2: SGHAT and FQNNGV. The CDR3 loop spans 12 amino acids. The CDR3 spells CASTSRVTEAFF. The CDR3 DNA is TGTGCCAGCACCTCCAGGGTTACTGAAGCTTTCTTT.

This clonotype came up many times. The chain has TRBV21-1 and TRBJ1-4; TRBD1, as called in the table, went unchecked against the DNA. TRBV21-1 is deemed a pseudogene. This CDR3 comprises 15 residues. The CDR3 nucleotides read TGTGCCAGCAGCAAGGACGACAGGGCGAATGAAAAACTGTTTTTT. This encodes CASSKDDRANEKLFF.

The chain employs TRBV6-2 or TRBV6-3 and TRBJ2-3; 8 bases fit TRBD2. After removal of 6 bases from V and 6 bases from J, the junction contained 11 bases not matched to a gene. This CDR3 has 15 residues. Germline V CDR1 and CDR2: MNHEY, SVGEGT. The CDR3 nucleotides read TGTGCCAGCAGCCCCGGAGGGAGCGGGAGTGATACGCAGTATTTT. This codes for CASSPGGSGSDTQYF.

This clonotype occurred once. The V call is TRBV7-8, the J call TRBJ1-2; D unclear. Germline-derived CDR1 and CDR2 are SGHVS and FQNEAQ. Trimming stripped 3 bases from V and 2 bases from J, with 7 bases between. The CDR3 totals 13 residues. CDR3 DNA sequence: TGTGCCAGCAGCTTTCCCTTAAACTATGGCTACACCTTC. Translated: CASSFPLNYGYTF. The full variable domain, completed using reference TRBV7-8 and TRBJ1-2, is GAGVSQSPRYKVAKRGQDVALRCDPISGHVSLFWYQQALGQGPEFLTYFQNEAQLDKSGLPSDRFFAERPEGSVSTLKIQRTQQEDSAVYLCASSFPLNYGYTFGSGTRLTVV.

The CDR3 nucleotides are TGTGCCACCAGCAGAGTGGAGGGAGATGAGCAGTTCTTC. It specifies CATSRVEGDEQFF. The chain recombines TRBV15 with TRBJ2-1; D is possibly TRBD2 (6 bases). The CDR3 runs 13 residues. The V end was cut by 1 base, the J end by 8 bases, with 9 bases between. The germline gives CDR1 LNHNV, CDR2 YYDKDF (reference sequence). Full variable domain (missing parts from reference TRBV15 and TRBJ2-1): DAMVIQNPRYQVTQFGKPVTLSCSQTLNHNVMYWYQQKSSQAPKLLFHYYDKDFNNEADTPDNFQSRRPNTSFCFLDIRSPGLGDTAMYLCATSRVEGDEQFFGPGTRLTVL.

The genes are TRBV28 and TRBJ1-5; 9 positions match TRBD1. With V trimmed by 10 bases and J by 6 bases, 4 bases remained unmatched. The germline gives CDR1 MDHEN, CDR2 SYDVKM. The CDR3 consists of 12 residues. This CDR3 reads CATDRGSQPQHF. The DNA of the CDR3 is TGTGCCACCGACAGGGGGTCTCAGCCCCAGCATTTT.